Listed below are T cell receptor beta chains from one sample, sequenced in a study of blood T cell repertoires in COVID-19. Measured with immunoSEQ multiplex PCR; TCRdb has only the in-frame clones, and not every one. The sample includes 150,000 to 200,000 clones, approximately 79% of them seen just once. The source material was peripheral blood. The receptor set was obtained from an elderly woman with acute or convalescent COVID-19. CDR3s include the opening cysteine and the closing phenylalanine or tryptophan. A D gene is named only where the DNA matches it firmly. Clone size is stated in some rows and not others, as once, few, many or a class when expanded.

J gene: TRBJ1-5
CDR3 length: 14
clone size: .
V gene: TRBV2
D gene: .
CDR3 DNA: TGTGCCAGCAGTGGCAGACAAGTAGATCAGCCCCAGCATTTT
CDR3 protein: CASSGRQVDQPQHF

J gene: TRBJ2-7
CDR3 length: 15
clone size: .
V gene: TRBV4-1
D gene: .
CDR3 DNA: TGCGCCAGCAGCCAAGGTAATAGCGGTGCCTACGAGCAGTACTTC
CDR3 protein: CASSQGNSGAYEQYF

J gene: TRBJ2-7
CDR3 length: 13
clone size: .
V gene: TRBV5-8
D gene: .
CDR3 DNA: TGTGCCAGCAGCTTTCGGGTTGCCTACGAGCAGTACTTC
CDR3 protein: CASSFRVAYEQYF

J gene: TRBJ1-2
CDR3 length: 18
clone size: .
V gene: TRBV7-8
D gene: .
CDR3 DNA: TGTGCCAGCAGCTTAATTTTCATGGGGCAGGGCCATAACTATGGCTACACCTTC
CDR3 protein: CASSLIFMGQGHNYGYTF

J gene: TRBJ2-7
CDR3 length: 11
clone size: many
V gene: TRBV5-6
D gene: .
CDR3 DNA: TGTGCCAGCAGCTTTCAGCGCGAGCAGTACTTC
CDR3 protein: CASSFQREQYF

J gene: TRBJ2-5
CDR3 length: 15
clone size: .
V gene: TRBV6-5
D gene: .
CDR3 DNA: TGTGCCAGCCGAATCGGGGGGCCGGGGCAAGAGACCCAGTACTTC
CDR3 protein: CASRIGGPGQETQYF

J gene: TRBJ1-5
CDR3 length: 17
clone size: few
V gene: TRBV28
D gene: TRBD1
CDR3 DNA: TGTGCCAGCACTTACCAATCGGGCGGACAGGGCTTTCAGCCCCAGCATTTT
CDR3 protein: CASTYQSGGQGFQPQHF

J gene: TRBJ2-5
CDR3 length: 14
clone size: .
V gene: TRBV7-9
D gene: TRBD2
CDR3 DNA: TGTGCCAGCAGCTCAACTAGCGGGGAAGAGACCCAGTACTTC
CDR3 protein: CASSSTSGEETQYF

J gene: TRBJ1-4
CDR3 length: 13
clone size: .
V gene: TRBV25-1
D gene: .
CDR3 DNA: TGTGCCAGCGCTTCCGACCCCGGAGGAAAACTGTTTTTT
CDR3 protein: CASASDPGGKLFF

J gene: TRBJ2-7
CDR3 length: 11
clone size: few
V gene: TRBV13
D gene: .
CDR3 DNA: TGTGCCAGCAGCGTAGGGGCCGAGCAGTACTTC
CDR3 protein: CASSVGAEQYF

J gene: TRBJ1-5
CDR3 length: 17
clone size: .
V gene: TRBV13
D gene: TRBD1
CDR3 DNA: TGTGCCAGCAGCCTCCGAATGCCAGGGGGTGAGGTTCAGCCCCAGCATTTT
CDR3 protein: CASSLRMPGGEVQPQHF

J gene: TRBJ2-2
CDR3 length: 14
clone size: .
V gene: TRBV10-3
D gene: TRBD2
CDR3 DNA: TGTGCCATCACTAGCGGGAGTCAAACCGGGGAGCTGTTTTTT
CDR3 protein: CAITSGSQTGELFF

J gene: TRBJ1-3
CDR3 length: 17
clone size: .
V gene: TRBV9
D gene: .
CDR3 DNA: TGTGCCAGCAGCGTAGGGGTAGGACAAATCTCTGGAAACACCATATATTTT
CDR3 protein: CASSVGVGQISGNTIYF

J gene: TRBJ1-5
CDR3 length: 15
clone size: .
V gene: TRBV4-2
D gene: .
CDR3 DNA: TGTGCCAGCAGCCAAGATCGGGGGGGGCCTCAGCCCCAGCATTTT
CDR3 protein: CASSQDRGGPQPQHF

J gene: TRBJ1-1
CDR3 length: 13
clone size: .
V gene: TRBV11-3
D gene: .
CDR3 DNA: TGTGCCAGCAGTGCGACAGTCAACACTGAAGCTTTCTTT
CDR3 protein: CASSATVNTEAFF

J gene: TRBJ2-7
CDR3 length: 14
clone size: .
V gene: TRBV5-4
D gene: TRBD2
CDR3 DNA: TGTGCCAGCAGCTCAACTAGCGGTCTATACGAGCAGTACTTC
CDR3 protein: CASSSTSGLYEQYF

J gene: TRBJ2-7
CDR3 length: 17
clone size: .
V gene: TRBV19
D gene: .
CDR3 DNA: TGTGCCAGTATTTATTGGGTTTTTGCGCGGGACGCCTACGAGCAGTACTTC
CDR3 protein: CASIYWVFARDAYEQYF

J gene: TRBJ2-1
CDR3 length: 14
clone size: .
V gene: TRBV5-1
D gene: .
CDR3 DNA: TGCGCCAGCAGCTTAGGCCTCCCGGGCAATGAGCAGTTCTTC
CDR3 protein: CASSLGLPGNEQFF

J gene: TRBJ2-2
CDR3 length: 15
clone size: .
V gene: TRBV3-1/TRBV3-2
D gene: TRBD2
CDR3 DNA: TGTGCCAGCAGCCTCCGGGGGGAGGGCCCCGGGGAGCTGTTTTTT
CDR3 protein: CASSLRGEGPGELFF

J gene: TRBJ2-3
CDR3 length: 15
clone size: once
V gene: TRBV5-1
D gene: TRBD1
CDR3 DNA: TGCGCCAGCAGCACGGGACAGGGGTGGGTAGATACGCAGTATTTT
CDR3 protein: CASSTGQGWVDTQYF

J gene: TRBJ1-4
CDR3 length: 16
clone size: .
V gene: TRBV2
D gene: .
CDR3 DNA: TGTGCCAGCCGACTGTTCCCGGGGGGGGCTGGTGAAAAACTGTTTTTT
CDR3 protein: CASRLFPGGAGEKLFF

J gene: TRBJ1-4
CDR3 length: 11
clone size: once
V gene: TRBV10-1
D gene: TRBD1
CDR3 DNA: TGCGCCAGCCGGGACAGGGGGAATTTGTTTTTT
CDR3 protein: CASRDRGNLFF

J gene: TRBJ1-1
CDR3 length: 15
clone size: few
V gene: TRBV19
D gene: TRBD1
CDR3 DNA: TGTGCCAGTAGTGCCGACAGGGGAATGAACACTGAAGCTTTCTTT
CDR3 protein: CASSADRGMNTEAFF

J gene: TRBJ1-1
CDR3 length: 14
clone size: .
V gene: TRBV2
D gene: TRBD1
CDR3 DNA: TGTGCCAGCAGTGAATTTGGGACAGACACTGAAGCTTTCTTT
CDR3 protein: CASSEFGTDTEAFF

J gene: TRBJ1-6
CDR3 length: 13
clone size: .
V gene: TRBV30
D gene: .
CDR3 DNA: TGTGCCTGGAGCCCGGGGGGGGATTCACCCCTCCACTTT
CDR3 protein: CAWSPGGDSPLHF

J gene: TRBJ1-2
CDR3 length: 12
clone size: few
V gene: TRBV27
D gene: .
CDR3 DNA: TGTGCCAGCAGTGTAACAGGGCGTGGCTACACCTTC
CDR3 protein: CASSVTGRGYTF

J gene: TRBJ2-3
CDR3 length: 15
clone size: .
V gene: TRBV7-3
D gene: TRBD2
CDR3 DNA: TGTGCCAGCAGTTTAGCGGGATTGGACACAGATACGCAGTATTTT
CDR3 protein: CASSLAGLDTDTQYF

J gene: TRBJ1-2
CDR3 length: 13
clone size: .
V gene: TRBV28
D gene: .
CDR3 DNA: TGTGCCAGCAGTTTAGTGTACAATAATGGCTACACCTTC
CDR3 protein: CASSLVYNNGYTF

J gene: TRBJ2-2
CDR3 length: 15
clone size: few
V gene: TRBV18
D gene: .
CDR3 DNA: TGTGCCAGCTCACCCGGACAGATTAACACCGGGGAGCTGTTTTTT
CDR3 protein: CASSPGQINTGELFF

J gene: TRBJ1-2
CDR3 length: 13
clone size: few
V gene: TRBV5-1
D gene: TRBD1
CDR3 DNA: TGCGCCAGCAGCGAGCAGGGGGACTATGGCTACACCTTC
CDR3 protein: CASSEQGDYGYTF

J gene: TRBJ2-5
CDR3 length: 14
clone size: once
V gene: TRBV5-1
D gene: TRBD2
CDR3 DNA: TGCGCCAGCGGTACTAGCGGGAGTGTTGGGACCCAGTACTTC
CDR3 protein: CASGTSGSVGTQYF

J gene: TRBJ2-7
CDR3 length: 15
clone size: once
V gene: TRBV9
D gene: .
CDR3 DNA: TGTGCCAGCAGCGTAGGTCCGAGCGACTATTACGAGCAGTACTTC
CDR3 protein: CASSVGPSDYYEQYF

J gene: TRBJ1-1
CDR3 length: 13
clone size: .
V gene: TRBV2
D gene: .
CDR3 DNA: TGTGCCAGCAGTGAGAGGGAGGTTACTGAAGCTTTCTTT
CDR3 protein: CASSEREVTEAFF

J gene: TRBJ1-1
CDR3 length: 13
clone size: .
V gene: TRBV7-2
D gene: .
CDR3 DNA: TGTGCCAGCAGCTTATATGTAAATACTGAAGCTTTCTTT
CDR3 protein: CASSLYVNTEAFF

J gene: TRBJ2-2
CDR3 length: 13
clone size: .
V gene: TRBV12-3/TRBV12-4
D gene: .
CDR3 DNA: TGTGCCAGCAGTTTTTCGGTGGCCGGGGAGCTGTTTTTT
CDR3 protein: CASSFSVAGELFF

J gene: TRBJ1-5
CDR3 length: 13
clone size: .
V gene: TRBV3-1/TRBV3-2
D gene: .
CDR3 DNA: TGTGCCAGCAGCCAAGGACAAGGTCAGCCCCAGCATTTT
CDR3 protein: CASSQGQGQPQHF

J gene: TRBJ1-4
CDR3 length: 13
clone size: .
V gene: TRBV28
D gene: .
CDR3 DNA: TGTGCCATCCGTCAGGGAAATAATGAAAAACTGTTTTTT
CDR3 protein: CAIRQGNNEKLFF

J gene: TRBJ2-7
CDR3 length: 15
clone size: .
V gene: TRBV5-1
D gene: TRBD1
CDR3 DNA: TGCGCCAGCAGCTTATCACAGGGGGAAGGACGCGAGCAGTACTTC
CDR3 protein: CASSLSQGEGREQYF

J gene: TRBJ1-1
CDR3 length: 16
clone size: .
V gene: TRBV10-3
D gene: TRBD1
CDR3 DNA: TGTGCCATCAGTGAACCGACAGGGTCGGGAAACACTGAAGCTTTCTTT
CDR3 protein: CAISEPTGSGNTEAFF

J gene: TRBJ1-4
CDR3 length: 14
clone size: .
V gene: TRBV6-5
D gene: TRBD1
CDR3 DNA: TGTGCCAGCAGCCTGGGACAGGGAAGTGAAAAACTGTTTTTT
CDR3 protein: CASSLGQGSEKLFF

J gene: TRBJ1-1
CDR3 length: 16
clone size: .
V gene: TRBV7-2
D gene: TRBD1
CDR3 DNA: TGTGCCAGCAGCTTAAGCGGGACAGGGGGCGGGACTGAAGCTTTCTTT
CDR3 protein: CASSLSGTGGGTEAFF

J gene: TRBJ2-2
CDR3 length: 17
clone size: .
V gene: TRBV11-2
D gene: TRBD2
CDR3 DNA: TGTGCCAGCAGCTTCCTATCGGGACTAGCGGGCACCGGGGAGCTGTTTTTT
CDR3 protein: CASSFLSGLAGTGELFF

J gene: TRBJ1-2
CDR3 length: 16
clone size: .
V gene: TRBV27
D gene: TRBD1
CDR3 DNA: TGTGCCAGCAGTCCGAAAGGGACAGGGCCCAACTATGGCTACACCTTC
CDR3 protein: CASSPKGTGPNYGYTF

J gene: TRBJ2-7
CDR3 length: 13
clone size: .
V gene: TRBV4-3
D gene: .
CDR3 DNA: TGCGCCAGCAGCCGAACAGGACCTTACGAGCAGTACTTC
CDR3 protein: CASSRTGPYEQYF

J gene: TRBJ2-2
CDR3 length: 14
clone size: .
V gene: TRBV6-5
D gene: .
CDR3 DNA: TGTGCCAGCACCGGGCAGGGCGGCACCGGGGAGCTGTTTTTT
CDR3 protein: CASTGQGGTGELFF

J gene: TRBJ1-4
CDR3 length: 15
clone size: few
V gene: TRBV2
D gene: TRBD1
CDR3 DNA: TGTGCCAGCAGCCTAGGACAGGGGGGAAATGAAAAACTGTTTTTT
CDR3 protein: CASSLGQGGNEKLFF

J gene: TRBJ2-7
CDR3 length: 16
clone size: once
V gene: TRBV30
D gene: .
CDR3 DNA: TGTGCCTGGAGTGTATGGATCGGGTTTGAAACCTACGAGCAGTACTTC
CDR3 protein: CAWSVWIGFETYEQYF

J gene: TRBJ1-2
CDR3 length: 15
clone size: few
V gene: TRBV3-1/TRBV3-2
D gene: TRBD1
CDR3 DNA: TGTGCCAGCAGCCAAGAATCCCAGGGGGGAGGCGGCTACACCTTC
CDR3 protein: CASSQESQGGGGYTF

J gene: TRBJ2-2
CDR3 length: 16
clone size: .
V gene: TRBV5-1
D gene: TRBD2
CDR3 DNA: TGCGCCAGCAGCCTAAGACTAGCGGGAGTCTCCGGGGAGCTGTTTTTT
CDR3 protein: CASSLRLAGVSGELFF

J gene: TRBJ1-4
CDR3 length: 14
clone size: .
V gene: TRBV18
D gene: .
CDR3 DNA: TGTGCCAGCTCACCGGGGAGGGCCAATGAAAAACTGTTTTTT
CDR3 protein: CASSPGRANEKLFF

J gene: TRBJ2-7
CDR3 length: 18
clone size: .
V gene: TRBV27
D gene: .
CDR3 DNA: TGTGCCAGCAGTCCACTGACGGGAGTAGTTGGGGGCTCCTACGAGCAGTACTTC
CDR3 protein: CASSPLTGVVGGSYEQYF

J gene: TRBJ1-4
CDR3 length: 14
clone size: .
V gene: TRBV29-1
D gene: .
CDR3 DNA: TGCAGCGTTGATTTTGGTAGTACTAATGAAAAACTGTTTTTT
CDR3 protein: CSVDFGSTNEKLFF

J gene: TRBJ2-7
CDR3 length: 16
clone size: few
V gene: TRBV18
D gene: TRBD2
CDR3 DNA: TGTGCCAGCTCACCATATGGCGGGAGGGCCTCCTGGGAGCAGTACTTC
CDR3 protein: CASSPYGGRASWEQYF

J gene: TRBJ2-2
CDR3 length: 16
clone size: .
V gene: TRBV7-9
D gene: TRBD1
CDR3 DNA: TGTGCCAGCAGCGAAGCCGGGACAGTGAACACCGGGGAGCTGTTTTTT
CDR3 protein: CASSEAGTVNTGELFF

J gene: TRBJ1-2
CDR3 length: 13
clone size: once
V gene: TRBV29-1
D gene: TRBD1
CDR3 DNA: TGCAGCGTAGTTTCCGGGACAGACTATGGCTACACCTTC
CDR3 protein: CSVVSGTDYGYTF

J gene: TRBJ2-1
CDR3 length: 14
clone size: once
V gene: TRBV19
D gene: TRBD2
CDR3 DNA: TGTGCCAGTAGTATTGCGGGACTAGCCTTTGAGCAGTTCTTC
CDR3 protein: CASSIAGLAFEQFF

J gene: TRBJ1-6
CDR3 length: 13
clone size: .
V gene: TRBV19
D gene: .
CDR3 DNA: TGTGCCAGTGCGAGTCGGTTTCGGTCACCCCTCCACTTT
CDR3 protein: CASASRFRSPLHF